The rows below give T cell receptor beta chains drawn from one sample of a study of CD8 T cells in Susac syndrome. TCRdb reanalysed the immunoSEQ multiplex PCR reads using MiXCR and keeps one entry per CDR3 protein. The sample records 170,000 or so distinct CDR3 sequences, 85% to 95% being singletons. What was sequenced was CD8+ T cells from PBMCs. These TCRs come from a human donor with multiple sclerosis. Both conserved end residues are part of each CDR3. A D gene is named only where the DNA matches it firmly. Clone size appears in some rows only: once, few, many, or a class for an expanded clone.

.,.,TRBV29-1,TRBJ1-1,CSVPAENTEAFF,TGCAGCGTACCGGCAGAGAACACTGAAGCTTTCTTT
.,.,TRBV19,TRBJ2-7,CASSIGSTSSYEQYF,TGTGCCAGTAGTATTGGTTCGACGAGCTCCTACGAGCAGTACTTC
.,.,TRBV7-9,TRBJ2-5,CASSLGTGSETQYF,TGTGCCAGCAGCTTAGGAACAGGGTCGGAGACCCAGTACTTC
.,.,TRBV30,TRBJ2-1,CAWSPQDNEQFF,TGTGCCTGGAGTCCACAGGACAATGAGCAGTTCTTC
.,TRBD1,TRBV27,TRBJ2-3,CASNSWDRGTDTQYF,TGTGCCAGCAATAGCTGGGACAGGGGCACAGATACGCAGTATTTT
.,.,TRBV20-1,TRBJ2-1,CSARDPDAPYNEQFF,TGCAGTGCTAGAGACCCGGACGCCCCCTACAATGAGCAGTTCTTC
.,TRBD2,TRBV20-1,TRBJ2-7,CSANHVAGDWYEQYF,TGCAGTGCCAACCACGTGGCGGGAGATTGGTACGAGCAGTACTTC
once,.,TRBV5-4,TRBJ2-3,CASSLTGPLTDTQYF,TGTGCCAGCAGCTTGACAGGTCCTCTCACAGATACGCAGTATTTT
.,.,TRBV2,TRBJ2-5,CATPRNQETQYF,TGTGCCACCCCGAGGAACCAAGAGACCCAGTACTTC
.,.,TRBV6-5,TRBJ2-1,CASSIIEGNEQFF,TGTGCCAGCAGTATAATAGAGGGGAATGAGCAGTTCTTC
.,TRBD2,TRBV27,TRBJ2-7,CASSLSPGLAVAEQYF,TGTGCCAGCAGTTTATCTCCGGGACTAGCGGTGGCCGAGCAGTACTTC
.,.,TRBV30,TRBJ2-7,CAWAPNAFFPGEQYF,TGTGCCTGGGCCCCAAACGCTTTTTTCCCCGGCGAGCAGTACTTC
.,.,TRBV20-1,TRBJ2-7,CSARDVGSYEQYF,TGCAGTGCTAGAGATGTGGGCTCCTACGAGCAGTACTTC